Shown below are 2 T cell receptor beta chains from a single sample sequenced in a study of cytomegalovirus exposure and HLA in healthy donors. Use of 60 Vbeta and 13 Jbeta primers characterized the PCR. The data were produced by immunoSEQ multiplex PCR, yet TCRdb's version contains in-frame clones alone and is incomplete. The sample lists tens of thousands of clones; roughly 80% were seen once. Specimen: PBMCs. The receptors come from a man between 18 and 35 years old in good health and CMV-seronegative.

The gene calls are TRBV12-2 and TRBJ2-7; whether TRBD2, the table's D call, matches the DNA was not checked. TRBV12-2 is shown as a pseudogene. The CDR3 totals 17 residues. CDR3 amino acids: CASRLLRRDYYYYEQYF. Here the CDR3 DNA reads TGTGCAAGTCGCTTATTACGGCGGGACTACTACTACTACGAGCAGTACTTC.

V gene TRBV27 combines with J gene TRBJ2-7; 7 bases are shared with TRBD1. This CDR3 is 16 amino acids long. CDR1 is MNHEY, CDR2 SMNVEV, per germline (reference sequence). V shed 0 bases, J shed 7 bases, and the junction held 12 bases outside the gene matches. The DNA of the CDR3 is TGTGCCAGCAGTTTATCGACCTCGAGGGGGCTGGGGGAGCAGTACTTC. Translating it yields CASSLSTSRGLGEQYF.